This TCR beta chain was sequenced during a study of radiation and T cells in renal cell carcinoma. This clone was recorded a few times. The protocol was immunoSEQ multiplex PCR, while the TCRdb copy is restricted to in-frame clones and leaves out a portion. In the table there are approximately 94,000 clones, 82% of which are singletons. The time point denotes: baseline pretreatment blood. Regarding treatment: 15 Gy SBRT to primary tumor, nephrectomy 4 weeks later. Trimming at V came to 5 bases and at J to 2 bases, leaving 6 bases not matched to a gene. This CDR3 contains 15 residues. Germline CDR1 reads MNHNY; CDR2 reads SVGAGI (reference sequence).

This sequence originates from a man between 60 and 75 years old with renal cell carcinoma. This chain connects TRBV6-6 to TRBJ1-3; 7 bases map to TRBD1. This material consisted of blood, taken from a patient whose treatment included radiotherapy and nephrectomy. CDR3 sequence reads: CASSPQGEPGNTIYF. The CDR3 DNA reads as TGTGCCAGCAGTCCCCAGGGGGAACCTGGAAACACCATATATTTT.